This T cell receptor (beta chain) derives from a study of blood T cell repertoires in COVID-19. The length of the CDR3 is 14 residues. Trimming removed 3 bases at V and 10 bases at J, with 18 bases between. The germline gives CDR1 SEHNR, CDR2 FQNEAQ (reference sequence). Repertoires were generated with immunoSEQ multiplex PCR, while TCRdb's copy carries only in-frame clones and drops some. The sample lists 72,000 or so clones, 86% occurring once. This chain connects TRBV7-9 to TRBJ2-5; a possible D gene is TRBD1 (5 bases). Sequenced material: peripheral blood. This TCR came from an older woman with acute or convalescent COVID-19. CDR3 sequence: CASSLKGNQEDQYF. In DNA, the CDR3 is TGTGCCAGCAGCTTGAAGGGGAACCAAGAGGACCAGTACTTC. Filled out from reference TRBV7-9 and TRBJ2-5, the complete variable domain reads DTGVSQNPRHKITKRGQNVTFRCDPISEHNRLYWYRQTLGQGPEFLTYFQNEAQLEKSRLLSDRFSAERPKGSFSTLEIQRTEQGDSAMYLCASSLKGNQEDQYFGPGTRLLVL.